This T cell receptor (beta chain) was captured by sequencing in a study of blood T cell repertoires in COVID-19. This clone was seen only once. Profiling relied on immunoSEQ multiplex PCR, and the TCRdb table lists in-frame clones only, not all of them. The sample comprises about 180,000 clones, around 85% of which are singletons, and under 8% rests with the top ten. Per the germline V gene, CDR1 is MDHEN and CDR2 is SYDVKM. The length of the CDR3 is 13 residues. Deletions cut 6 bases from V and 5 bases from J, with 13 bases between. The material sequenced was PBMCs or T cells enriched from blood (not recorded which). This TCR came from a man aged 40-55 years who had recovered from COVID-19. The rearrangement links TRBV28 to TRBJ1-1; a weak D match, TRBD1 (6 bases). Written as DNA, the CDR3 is TGTGCCAGCAGAATAGGACAGTTAACTGAAGCTTTCTTT. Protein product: CASRIGQLTEAFF.